These T cell receptor beta chains were read from a single sample in a study of blood T cell repertoires in COVID-19. Clones were read by immunoSEQ multiplex PCR, and TCRdb kept only the in-frame ones, dropping some. The sample includes 50,000 to 65,000 clones, approximately 81% of them seen just once. Sequencing input: peripheral blood. These TCRs come from a man in his forties or fifties with active COVID-19. CDR3s include the opening cysteine and the closing phenylalanine or tryptophan. Fields, in order: D gene, clone size, V gene, J gene, CDR3 protein, CDR3 DNA. A D gene is named only where the DNA matches it firmly. The listing skips clone size in some rows; elsewhere it reads once, few, many or a size class.

D: NA
size: few
V: TRBV3-1/TRBV3-2
J: TRBJ1-1
CDR3: CASRIDAGVNTEAFF
DNA: TGTGCCAGCAGAATCGATGCAGGGGTGAACACTGAAGCTTTCTTT

D: NA
size: few
V: TRBV12-3/TRBV12-4
J: TRBJ1-5
CDR3: CASSPQSVRPQHF
DNA: TGTGCCAGCAGTCCCCAGTCAGTAAGGCCCCAGCATTTT

D: TRBD1
size: NA
V: TRBV5-1
J: TRBJ2-3
CDR3: CASSSQGTDTQYF
DNA: TGCGCCAGCAGCTCACAGGGGACAGATACGCAGTATTTT

D: NA
size: NA
V: TRBV7-9
J: TRBJ2-5
CDR3: CASSLVEVRETQYF
DNA: TGTGCCAGCAGCTTAGTAGAGGTCCGGGAGACCCAGTACTTC

D: TRBD1
size: NA
V: TRBV10-3
J: TRBJ2-2
CDR3: CAISDPRTGGTGELFF
DNA: TGTGCCATCAGTGACCCCCGGACAGGGGGCACCGGGGAGCTGTTTTTT

D: TRBD1
size: NA
V: TRBV10-3
J: TRBJ1-5
CDR3: CAISELGQGDNQPQHF
DNA: TGTGCCATCAGTGAGTTGGGACAGGGAGATAATCAGCCCCAGCATTTT

D: TRBD1
size: NA
V: TRBV27
J: TRBJ1-2
CDR3: CASSLTLTGVGYGYTF
DNA: TGTGCCAGCAGTTTAACCCTGACAGGGGTGGGCTATGGCTACACCTTC

D: NA
size: once
V: TRBV28
J: TRBJ2-5
CDR3: CASSSSGTGGETQYF
DNA: TGTGCCAGCAGTTCCTCCGGCACAGGCGGAGAGACCCAGTACTTC

D: NA
size: once
V: TRBV30
J: TRBJ1-2
CDR3: CAWGDSIARGYTF
DNA: TGTGCCTGGGGCGACAGTATTGCTAGAGGCTACACCTTC

D: NA
size: NA
V: TRBV15
J: TRBJ1-4
CDR3: CATMGRYGGKLFF
DNA: TGTGCCACCATGGGTAGATACGGCGGAAAACTGTTTTTT

D: NA
size: NA
V: TRBV10-3
J: TRBJ2-2
CDR3: CAIRERSGNTGELFF
DNA: TGTGCCATCAGGGAGAGGAGTGGTAACACCGGGGAGCTGTTTTTT

D: TRBD2
size: NA
V: TRBV7-3
J: TRBJ2-1
CDR3: CASSATGTGGRLSEQFF
DNA: TGTGCCAGCAGCGCCACCGGGACTGGCGGGAGGCTTTCTGAGCAGTTCTTC

D: NA
size: NA
V: TRBV28
J: TRBJ2-7
CDR3: CASSLYSYEQYF
DNA: TGTGCCAGCAGTTTATACTCTTACGAGCAGTACTTC

D: TRBD1
size: NA
V: TRBV27
J: TRBJ1-4
CDR3: CASSFIGTGGEKLFF
DNA: TGTGCCAGCAGTTTTATAGGGACAGGGGGCGAAAAACTGTTTTTT

D: NA
size: NA
V: TRBV6-1
J: TRBJ2-3
CDR3: CASSEARDTQYF
DNA: TGTGCCAGCAGTGAAGCCAGGGATACGCAGTATTTT

D: TRBD2
size: NA
V: TRBV5-1
J: TRBJ2-1
CDR3: CASSLGPSGRGGYNEQFF
DNA: TGCGCCAGCAGCTTGGGTCCTAGCGGGAGGGGAGGTTACAATGAGCAGTTCTTC

D: NA
size: NA
V: TRBV5-4
J: TRBJ2-5
CDR3: CASSLGSQETQYF
DNA: TGTGCCAGCAGCTTGGGCAGCCAAGAGACCCAGTACTTC

D: TRBD2
size: once
V: TRBV7-3
J: TRBJ2-2
CDR3: CASSSRTSGSGTGELFF
DNA: TGTGCCAGCAGCTCAAGGACTAGCGGGAGTGGGACCGGGGAGCTGTTTTTT

D: TRBD1
size: once
V: TRBV11-2
J: TRBJ2-2
CDR3: CASSRDRAGELFF
DNA: TGTGCCAGCAGCCGAGACAGGGCCGGGGAGCTGTTTTTT

D: NA
size: NA
V: TRBV27
J: TRBJ1-2
CDR3: CASGRGLRSPRANYGYTF
DNA: TGTGCCAGCGGCCGGGGTTTGCGGTCACCGCGAGCTAACTATGGCTACACCTTC

D: NA
size: NA
V: TRBV28
J: TRBJ1-6
CDR3: CASSSEAGGYSPLHF
DNA: TGTGCCAGCAGTTCTGAAGCGGGGGGATATTCACCCCTCCACTTT

D: TRBD1
size: NA
V: TRBV18
J: TRBJ1-6
CDR3: CASSTTGENSPLHF
DNA: TGTGCCAGCTCAACCACAGGGGAGAATTCACCCCTCCACTTT

D: TRBD1
size: large
V: TRBV28
J: TRBJ2-7
CDR3: CATHQGGQEMYEQYF
DNA: TGTGCCACACATCAGGGGGGACAGGAGATGTACGAGCAGTACTTC

D: NA
size: NA
V: TRBV13
J: TRBJ2-7
CDR3: CASSPSLAGQGFSEQYF
DNA: TGTGCCAGCAGCCCCTCATTAGCGGGACAGGGATTCTCCGAGCAGTACTTC

D: NA
size: NA
V: TRBV18
J: TRBJ2-3
CDR3: CATTRMRTDTQYF
DNA: TGTGCCACCACGAGGATGCGCACAGATACGCAGTATTTT

D: NA
size: NA
V: TRBV19
J: TRBJ1-3
CDR3: CASSIGEKGNTIYF
DNA: TGTGCCAGTAGTATCGGGGAAAAAGGAAACACCATATATTTT

D: NA
size: NA
V: TRBV9
J: TRBJ2-7
CDR3: CASSRAGPSYEQYF
DNA: TGTGCCAGCTCTCGAGCGGGCCCCTCCTACGAGCAGTACTTC

D: TRBD1
size: NA
V: TRBV13
J: TRBJ2-7
CDR3: CASSLGQGLPREQYF
DNA: TGTGCCAGCAGCTTAGGACAGGGGCTTCCCCGGGAGCAGTACTTC